A selection of T cell receptor beta chains follows, all from one sample in a study of T cell responses to AZD1222 COVID-19 vaccine. Here immunoSEQ multiplex PCR was the method, and the copy in TCRdb shows in-frame clones only, minus some. This repertoire shows approximately 150,000 clones, nearly 95% found once; its top ten account for around 2.3%. The sequencing used peripheral blood, collected on day 0 of AZD1222 vaccination. Receptors originate from an adult in good health. The CDR3 runs from the conserved cysteine through the conserved F or W. D genes are given only for firm matches. Part of the rows lack a size; the others show once, few, many or a class for expanded clones.

v_call,d_call,j_call,clone_size,cdr3_nt,cdr3_aa
TRBV11-3,-,TRBJ1-3,-,TGTGCCAGCAGCTTAAGTGGCAACTCTGGAAACACCATATATTTT,CASSLSGNSGNTIYF
TRBV6-5,TRBD1,TRBJ1-5,-,TGTGCCAGCAGCCCGGACAGGAATCAGCCCCAGCATTTT,CASSPDRNQPQHF
TRBV6-2/TRBV6-3,-,TRBJ2-1,-,TGTGCCAGCAGTTTCACCTACCCGGGAGGGACAGTACAGAATGAGCAGTTCTTC,CASSFTYPGGTVQNEQFF
TRBV13,-,TRBJ2-2,once,TGTGCCAGCAGCCGCCCCGGACACACCGGGGAGCTGTTTTTT,CASSRPGHTGELFF
TRBV4-1,-,TRBJ2-5,-,TGCGCCAGCAGCCACCCCACAGGCGGCGGGGAAGAGACCCAGTACTTC,CASSHPTGGGEETQYF
TRBV7-3,-,TRBJ2-2,-,TGTGCCAGCAGCTTATTCGGGGTGGGGGACACCGGGGAGCTGTTTTTT,CASSLFGVGDTGELFF
TRBV2,-,TRBJ2-7,-,TGTGCCAGCAGTGGTAAAGTGTCCTACGAGCAGTACTTC,CASSGKVSYEQYF
TRBV10-2,-,TRBJ2-7,once,TGCGCCAGCTCCCTGGGCCCCGATTTCTACGAGCAGTACTTC,CASSLGPDFYEQYF
TRBV7-3,-,TRBJ1-3,-,TGTGCCAGCAGCTTAGGACCCCCCGGGGCTGGAAACACCATATATTTT,CASSLGPPGAGNTIYF
TRBV28,-,TRBJ2-7,-,TGTGCCAGCAGTTTAGGAGTGTACGAGCAGTACTTC,CASSLGVYEQYF
TRBV7-6,TRBD2,TRBJ2-1,once,TGTGCCAGCAGCTTAGGTAGCGGGAGAGAGCGGTCGGGTGAGCAGTTCTTC,CASSLGSGRERSGEQFF
TRBV30,-,TRBJ2-2,-,TGTGCCTGGAGTGTAAGGCGTGGGACGGTTTTAGGGGAGCTGTTTTTT,CAWSVRRGTVLGELFF
TRBV4-2,-,TRBJ2-7,-,TGTGCCAGCAGCCCGACTGAGGACTACTCCTACGAGCAGTACTTC,CASSPTEDYSYEQYF
TRBV9,-,TRBJ2-5,-,TGTGCCAGCAGCGGCCCCTTCCGGGACTCCCAAGAGACCCAGTACTTC,CASSGPFRDSQETQYF
TRBV6-5,-,TRBJ2-3,-,TGTGCCAGCGTGAGACTAGTCGGGTCCACAGATACGCAGTATTTT,CASVRLVGSTDTQYF
TRBV30,-,TRBJ2-2,-,TGTGCCTGGAGTGTCCAACAGGGTGCGAACACCGGGGAGCTGTTTTTT,CAWSVQQGANTGELFF
TRBV9,TRBD2,TRBJ2-7,once,TGTGCCAGCAGCGTAGAGGGACTAGCGGGAGAGGAGCAGTACTTC,CASSVEGLAGEEQYF